These T cell receptor beta chains were read from a single sample in a study of CD8 T cells in ankylosing spondylitis. A single record per CDR3 protein comes from TCRdb applying MiXCR to the 5' RACE reads. The sample includes a few hundred thousand distinct CDR3 sequences, 9.5% to 12% seen only once; the top ten take about 6.8%. The sample consisted of blood, either unsorted or a sorted T cell fraction (not recorded which). Receptor source: a male donor with ankylosing spondylitis or in good health (not recorded which). CDR3s include the opening cysteine and the closing phenylalanine or tryptophan. The D gene is left open where the match is weak. Clone size is shown for a subset of rows, as once, few, many or a class of expanded clone.

d_gene,abundance,j_gene,v_gene,CDR3aa,CDR3nt
NA,NA,TRBJ2-1,TRBV3-1,CASSQDVGTHNEQFF,TGTGCCAGCAGCCAAGACGTTGGGACCCACAATGAGCAGTTCTTC
TRBD2,many,TRBJ2-3,TRBV4-2,CASSQVGAGVGTDTQYF,TGTGCCAGCAGCCAAGTTGGAGCGGGAGTTGGAACAGATACGCAGTATTTT
TRBD2,few,TRBJ2-7,TRBV28,CASFPAGDRYEQYF,TGTGCCAGTTTCCCAGCGGGAGACCGGTACGAGCAGTACTTC
NA,many,TRBJ1-4,TRBV5-1,CASSLVGADNEKLFF,TGCGCCAGCAGCTTAGTAGGGGCGGATAATGAAAAACTGTTTTTT
TRBD1,NA,TRBJ2-5,TRBV12-3/TRBV12-4,CASSFGTGENTF,TGTGCCAGCAGTTTCGGGACAGGGGAGAACACTTTC
TRBD1,many,TRBJ2-7,TRBV7-8,CASSLGTGDDEQYF,TGTGCCAGCAGCTTAGGGACAGGGGACGACGAGCAGTACTTC
TRBD2,few,TRBJ2-2,TRBV28,CASRPTSRGSGELFF,TGTGCCAGCAGACCGACTAGCCGGGGGTCCGGGGAGCTGTTTTTT
TRBD2,many,TRBJ2-3,TRBV6-5,CASSYSPTSGITDTQYF,TGTGCCAGCAGTTACTCCCCGACTAGCGGGATCACAGATACGCAGTATTTT
NA,NA,TRBJ2-3,TRBV5-5,CASSRTPSTDTDTQYF,TGTGCCAGCAGCCGAACCCCTAGCACCGACACAGATACGCAGTATTTT
TRBD2,many,TRBJ2-1,TRBV7-3,CASSLKAGVSLNEQFF,TGTGCCAGCAGCCTAAAGGCGGGGGTTTCCCTCAATGAGCAGTTCTTC
TRBD2,many,TRBJ2-7,TRBV4-1,CASSHPRGGKYF,TGCGCCAGCAGCCACCCTCGGGGGGGAAAGTACTTC
NA,few,TRBJ2-2,TRBV12-3/TRBV12-4,CASSYRLDAGELFF,TGTGCCAGCAGTTATCGGCTGGATGCCGGGGAGCTGTTTTTT
TRBD2,NA,TRBJ2-1,TRBV5-1,CASSFFTSGSGNEQFF,TGCGCCAGCAGCTTCTTTACTAGCGGGAGTGGCAATGAGCAGTTCTTC
NA,few,TRBJ2-2,TRBV7-3,CASSLLGPNTGELFF,TGTGCCAGCAGCTTATTGGGGCCGAACACCGGGGAGCTGTTTTTT
TRBD2,many,TRBJ2-7,TRBV5-1,CASSPELAGGPYEQYF,TGCGCCAGCAGCCCGGAACTAGCGGGAGGGCCCTACGAGCAGTACTTC
TRBD1,many,TRBJ1-2,TRBV6-1,CASTMDRGRGGGYTF,TGTGCCAGCACCATGGACAGGGGGCGAGGTGGTGGCTACACCTTC
NA,NA,TRBJ2-2,TRBV27,CASSLKRGGPTGELFF,TGTGCCAGCAGTCTCAAGAGGGGGGGCCCCACCGGGGAGCTGTTTTTT
NA,many,TRBJ1-4,TRBV6-5,CASSSRVGNEKLFF,TGTGCCAGCAGTTCCCGGGTTGGCAATGAAAAACTGTTTTTT
NA,NA,TRBJ2-5,TRBV5-1,CASSLDQGETQYF,TGCGCCAGCAGCTTGGACCAGGGGGAGACCCAGTACTTC
NA,many,TRBJ2-1,TRBV7-2,CASSPRFEHRYNEQFF,TGTGCCAGCAGCCCCCGCTTTGAGCACCGGTACAATGAGCAGTTCTTC
NA,many,TRBJ2-7,TRBV20-1,CSALSRERSSTYEQYF,TGCAGTGCTCTCTCCCGTGAGCGGTCCTCGACCTACGAGCAGTACTTC
NA,few,TRBJ2-7,TRBV7-6,CASSPHSSSYEQYF,TGTGCCAGCAGCCCCCATTCTTCATCCTACGAGCAGTACTTC
NA,many,TRBJ2-7,TRBV12-3/TRBV12-4,CASSSLEFGEQYF,TGTGCCAGCAGTTCTTTGGAGTTTGGGGAGCAGTACTTC
NA,many,TRBJ2-1,TRBV3-1,CASSRKIWSRDSYNEQFF,TGTGCCAGCAGCCGGAAAATATGGTCCCGGGACTCCTACAATGAGCAGTTCTTC
NA,many,TRBJ1-1,TRBV6-2/TRBV6-3,CASSDPGRTNTEAFF,TGTGCCAGCAGTGATCCGGGACGGACGAACACTGAAGCTTTCTTT
TRBD2,many,TRBJ2-7,TRBV20-1,CSASKTGTIKPYEQYF,TGCAGTGCTAGCAAAACCGGGACTATCAAGCCCTACGAGCAGTACTTC
TRBD2,many,TRBJ2-3,TRBV7-6,CASSLRLAGITDTQYF,TGTGCCAGCAGCTTAAGACTAGCGGGGATCACAGATACGCAGTATTTT
NA,NA,TRBJ2-7,TRBV5-5,CASSREGARNEQYF,TGTGCCAGCAGCCGGGAGGGGGCGCGGAACGAGCAGTACTTC
NA,many,TRBJ1-1,TRBV6-5,CASSYVLSTSVAEAFF,TGTGCCAGCAGTTACGTTCTTTCCACTTCGGTCGCTGAAGCTTTCTTT
TRBD2,many,TRBJ2-3,TRBV7-3,CASSPREAGTDTQYF,TGTGCCAGCAGCCCACGGGAGGCGGGCACAGATACGCAGTATTTT
TRBD1,many,TRBJ1-1,TRBV5-1,CASSQGGTPYTEAFF,TGCGCCAGCAGCCAGGGGGGGACCCCATACACTGAAGCTTTCTTT
TRBD2,NA,TRBJ2-5,TRBV2,CASSEREGGRRQETQYF,TGTGCCAGCAGTGAACGGGAGGGCGGGAGACGGCAAGAGACCCAGTACTTC
NA,many,TRBJ2-7,TRBV20-1,CSARDSSSYEQYF,TGCAGTGCTAGAGATTCTAGTTCCTACGAGCAGTACTTC
NA,NA,TRBJ2-2,TRBV19,CATPGPNRANTGELFF,TGTGCCACCCCGGGCCCTAACCGAGCGAACACCGGGGAGCTGTTTTTT
NA,many,TRBJ2-6,TRBV29-1,CSVEEWVGEANVLTF,TGCAGCGTTGAAGAATGGGTAGGGGAGGCCAACGTCCTGACTTTC
NA,few,TRBJ1-1,TRBV27,CASGEMTGNTEAFF,TGTGCCAGCGGAGAGATGACGGGGAACACTGAAGCTTTCTTT
TRBD1,NA,TRBJ2-7,TRBV18,CASSKYGTGNYEQYF,TGTGCCAGCTCAAAATACGGGACAGGGAACTACGAGCAGTACTTC
NA,few,TRBJ1-1,TRBV12-3/TRBV12-4,CASTLDPMNTEAFF,TGTGCCAGCACTCTGGACCCTATGAACACTGAAGCTTTCTTT